The clone carrying this T cell receptor beta chain turned up a few times. Antigen: not known. Quantitative barcoded 5'-RACE was used to prepare TCR beta libraries. Using its own MiXCR run on the 5' RACE reads, TCRdb lists one record per CDR3 protein. The repertoire holds 700,000 to 850,000 distinct CDR3 sequences, with approximately 12% as singletons. This record belongs to a study of CD8 T cells in ankylosing spondylitis. Study observations and caveats: Some motif variants had been reported before (in reactive arthritis synovial fluid and blood). Disease-linked clones proved CD8+ and comparatively uncommon in peripheral blood. Seemingly characteristic of ankylosing spondylitis blood was a TCR beta motif consisting of several highly homologous variants. The authors reported significant enrichment of disease-linked clones in matched ankylosing spondylitis synovial fluid.

Germline V gene data show CDR1 as DFQATT and CDR2 as SNEGSKA (reference sequence). This CDR3 has 16 residues. V was pared by 4 bases and J by 4 bases, with 9 bases of the junction left unmatched. Material: blood, either unsorted or a sorted T cell fraction (not recorded which). The clonotype originates from a male donor with ankylosing spondylitis. The chain joins TRBV20-1 to TRBJ2-3; 12 nucleotides line up with TRBD2. The CDR3 nucleotides are TGCAGTGCTACAGGACTAGCGGGAAGTAACCCAGATACGCAGTATTTT. It codes for CSATGLAGSNPDTQYF.